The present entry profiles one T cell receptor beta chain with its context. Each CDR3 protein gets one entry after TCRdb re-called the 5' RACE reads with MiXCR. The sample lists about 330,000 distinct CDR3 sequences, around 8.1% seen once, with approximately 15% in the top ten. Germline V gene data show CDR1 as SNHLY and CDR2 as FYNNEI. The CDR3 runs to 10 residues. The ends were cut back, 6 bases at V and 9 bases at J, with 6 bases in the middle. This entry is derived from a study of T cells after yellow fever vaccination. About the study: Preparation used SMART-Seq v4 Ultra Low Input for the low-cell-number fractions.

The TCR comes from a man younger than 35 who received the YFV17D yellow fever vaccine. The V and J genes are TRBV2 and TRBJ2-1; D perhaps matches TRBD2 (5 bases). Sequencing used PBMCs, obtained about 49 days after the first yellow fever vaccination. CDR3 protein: CASREGEQFF. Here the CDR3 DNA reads TGTGCCAGCAGAGAGGGTGAGCAGTTCTTC.